The clone carrying this T cell receptor (beta chain) has only one observation. Its antigen remains unknown. This sample stems from a study of blood T cells in healthy people across ages. Study results and caveats: Diversity was higher, and naive CD4+ cells more numerous, in long-lived donors than in aged donors.

The germline V and J ends were trimmed by 6 bases and 4 bases, with 24 bases remaining between them. The V gene's germline CDR1 is ENHRY and CDR2 SYGVKD. This CDR3 spans 18 amino acids. Alongside a J-beta primer mix, a sample-barcoded 5' primer served in a second PCR lasting about 7 to 12 cycles. Via MiXCR, TCRdb re-called the 5' RACE reads, giving one row per CDR3 protein. Among about 1.4 million distinct CDR3 sequences listed, around 55% were seen once. Per-sample yields of isolated PBMCs were at least 7 million. The sequencing input was blood. The receptor comes from a young man in good health. V is TRBV10-3 and J is TRBJ2-2; D might be TRBD1 (5 bases). The CDR3 loop reads CAISSKGHGASGTGELFF. CDR3 nucleotides: TGTGCCATCAGCTCAAAAGGGCATGGGGCATCGGGCACCGGGGAGCTGTTTTTT.